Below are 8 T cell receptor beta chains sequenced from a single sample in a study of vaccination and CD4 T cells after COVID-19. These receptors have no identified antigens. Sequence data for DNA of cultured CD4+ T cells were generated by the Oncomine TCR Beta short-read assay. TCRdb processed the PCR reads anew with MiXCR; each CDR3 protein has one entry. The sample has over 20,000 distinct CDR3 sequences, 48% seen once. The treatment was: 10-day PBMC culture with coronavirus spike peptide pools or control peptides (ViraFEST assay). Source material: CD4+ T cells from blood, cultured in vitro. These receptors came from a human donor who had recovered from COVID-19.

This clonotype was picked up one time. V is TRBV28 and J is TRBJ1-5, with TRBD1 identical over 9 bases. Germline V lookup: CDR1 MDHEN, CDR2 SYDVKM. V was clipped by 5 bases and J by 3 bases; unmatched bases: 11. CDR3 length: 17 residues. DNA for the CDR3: TGTGCCAGCAGTACACTCCCTCGGGACAGGGTCAATCAGCCCCAGCATTTT. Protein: CASSTLPRDRVNQPQHF.

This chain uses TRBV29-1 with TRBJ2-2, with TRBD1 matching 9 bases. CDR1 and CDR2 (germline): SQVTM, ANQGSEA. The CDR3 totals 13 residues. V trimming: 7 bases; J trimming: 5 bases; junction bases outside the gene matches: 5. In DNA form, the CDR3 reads TGCAGCGAACAGGGGGCTTGGACCGGGGAGCTGTTTTTT. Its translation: CSEQGAWTGELFF.

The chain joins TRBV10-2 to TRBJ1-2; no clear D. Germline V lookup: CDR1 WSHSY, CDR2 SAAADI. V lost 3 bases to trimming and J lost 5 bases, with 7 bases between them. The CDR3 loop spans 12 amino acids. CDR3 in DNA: TGCGCCAGCAGTGAAATAGGGTATGGCTACACCTTC. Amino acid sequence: CASSEIGYGYTF.

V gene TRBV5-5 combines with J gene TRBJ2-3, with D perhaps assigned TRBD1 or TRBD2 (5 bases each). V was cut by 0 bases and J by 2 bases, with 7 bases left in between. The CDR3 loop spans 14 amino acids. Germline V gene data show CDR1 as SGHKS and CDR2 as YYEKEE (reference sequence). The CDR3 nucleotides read TGTGCCAGCAGCTTGGAGGGACCCACAGATACGCAGTATTTT. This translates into CASSLEGPTDTQYF.

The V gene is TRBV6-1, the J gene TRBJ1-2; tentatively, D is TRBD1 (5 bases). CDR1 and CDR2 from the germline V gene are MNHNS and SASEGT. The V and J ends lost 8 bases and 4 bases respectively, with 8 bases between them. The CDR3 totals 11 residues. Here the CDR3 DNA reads TGTGCCAGCCACGGGGCCTATGGCTACACCTTC. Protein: CASHGAYGYTF.

CDR3 sequence: CASSEPGQAPGELFF. The DNA for the CDR3 is TGTGCCAGCAGTGAACCGGGACAGGCCCCCGGGGAGCTGTTTTTT. This rearrangement joins TRBV6-1 to TRBJ2-2; 8 bases agree with TRBD1. Germline CDR1 MNHNS, CDR2 SASEGT. CDR3 length: 15 residues. V lost 2 bases and J lost 6; bases outside the gene matches: 5.

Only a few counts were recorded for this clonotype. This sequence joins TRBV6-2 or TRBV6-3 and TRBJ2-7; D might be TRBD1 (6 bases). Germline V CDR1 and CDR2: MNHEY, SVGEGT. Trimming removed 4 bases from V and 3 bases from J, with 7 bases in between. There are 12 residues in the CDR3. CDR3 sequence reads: CASSSQGYEQYF. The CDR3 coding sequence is TGTGCCAGCAGTTCACAGGGCTACGAGCAGTACTTC.

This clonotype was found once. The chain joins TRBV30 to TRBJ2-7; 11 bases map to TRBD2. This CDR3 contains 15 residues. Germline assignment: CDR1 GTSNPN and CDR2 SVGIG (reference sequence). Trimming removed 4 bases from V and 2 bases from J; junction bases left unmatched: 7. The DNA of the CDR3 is TGTGCCTGGACCAAGGGACTAGCGGACGCCTACGAGCAGTACTTC. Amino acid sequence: CAWTKGLADAYEQYF.